The present T cell receptor (beta chain) was sequenced within a study of radiotherapy plus CTLA-4 blockade in lung cancer. TCRdb's copy holds only in-frame clones and misses some; the assay was immunoSEQ multiplex PCR. Among 39,000 or so clones, 70% to 75% were seen once, and the ten largest hold under 10%. This CDR3 region has 14 residues. Looked up from germline, CDR1 is MNHEY and CDR2 is SVGAGI. V lost 5 bases, J lost 2 bases, and 10 bases lay in between. There are a few counts of this clone. Other DNA sequences of this sample code for an identical CDR3. The chain has TRBV6-5 and TRBJ1-5; D may be TRBD1 (5 bases). This clonotype was obtained from a human donor with non-small cell lung cancer who had stable disease on radiotherapy plus ipilimumab. The sequencing here drew on peripheral blood, taken from a patient treated with radiotherapy plus ipilimumab. CDR3 sequence (DNA): TGTGCCAGCAGTGCAGGGAGCGGCAATCAGCCCCAGCATTTT. It yields the protein CASSAGSGNQPQHF.